The source of this TCR beta chain is a study of patients and donors after allogeneic stem cell transplantation. This clonotype was seen more than once but under ten times. The trim removed 3 bases at V and 2 bases at J, leaving 3 bases unmatched. Germline V gene lookup returns CDR1 DFQATT and CDR2 SNEGSKA (reference sequence). The CDR3 spans 13 residues. TCRdb reanalysed the RT-PCR reads using MiXCR and keeps one entry per CDR3 protein. Counted here are about a million distinct CDR3 sequences, about 20% occurring once; the ten biggest clones make up 5% to 6.5%. Material for sequencing was blood, either unsorted or a sorted T cell fraction (not recorded which). The genes are TRBV20-1 and TRBJ2-5, with TRBD1 identical over 7 bases. The sequence was obtained from a human donor who was either an allogeneic HSCT recipient or a stem cell or donor lymphocyte infusion donor (not recorded which). It is not recorded whose cells these are; they may come from a transplant donor. The CDR3 DNA reads TGCAGTGCTAGGGGGGACAGACAAGAGACCCAGTACTTC. It codes for CSARGDRQETQYF.